The 21 T cell receptor beta chains below were found in one sample sequenced in a study of blood T cell repertoires in COVID-19. Profiling relied on immunoSEQ multiplex PCR, and the TCRdb table lists in-frame clones only, not all of them. The sample has about 300,000 clones, more than 80% seen once; the top ten hold around 1.1%. Sequenced material: PBMCs or T cells enriched from blood (not recorded which). The receptors derive from a woman under 40 who had recovered from COVID-19.

The chain couples TRBV5-1 to TRBJ2-7; unclear D gene. The CDR3 contains 11 residues. Germline-derived CDR1 and CDR2 are SGHRS and YFSETQ. The V end lost 5 bases, the J end lost 3 bases, and 6 bases lay between the germline ends. The CDR3 bases are TGCGCCAGCAGGTCGGGCTACGAGCAGTACTTC. This sequence encodes CASRSGYEQYF.

The V call is TRBV11-2, the J call TRBJ2-1, with TRBD2 matching 11 bases. CDR1 and CDR2 (germline): SGHAT, FQNNGV. This CDR3 spans 17 amino acids. After removal of 4 bases from V and 5 bases from J, the junction contained 10 bases not matched to a gene. This chain's CDR3 is CASSSRTSGLLNNEQFF. The CDR3 DNA reads as TGTGCCAGCAGCTCCAGGACTAGCGGGCTACTCAACAATGAGCAGTTCTTC.

The rearrangement links TRBV28 to TRBJ2-7, with 12 bases matching TRBD2. After removal of 6 bases from V and 3 bases from J, the junction contained 12 bases not matched to a gene. This CDR3 contains 17 residues. From germline, CDR1 is MDHEN and CDR2 SYDVKM. In nucleotides, the CDR3 is TGTGCCAGCAGCTCCCCTCGGGCTAGCGGGAGGGACTACGAGCAGTACTTC. It encodes CASSSPRASGRDYEQYF.

The V and J genes are TRBV7-9 and TRBJ2-1, with 9 bases matching TRBD1. V gave up 3 bases and J gave up 7 bases; unmatched junction bases: 4. This CDR3 spans 14 amino acids. Per the germline V gene, CDR1 is SEHNR and CDR2 is FQNEAQ (reference sequence). The CDR3 sequence: CASSLGQGANEQFF. The CDR3 region has the DNA TGTGCCAGCAGCTTGGGACAGGGAGCGAATGAGCAGTTCTTC.

This chain joins TRBV6-5 and TRBJ2-7; 8 nucleotides match TRBD1. This CDR3 is 16 amino acids long. Germline CDR1 MNHEY, CDR2 SVGAGI. V gave up 0 bases and J gave up 5 bases; unmatched junction bases: 9. DNA for the CDR3: TGTGCCAGCAGTTACTCTAGGGCAGGGGGCTCTAACGAGCAGTACTTC. Protein product: CASSYSRAGGSNEQYF.

The CDR3 sequence: CASSLRWAGQNQPQHF. The DNA of the CDR3 is TGTGCCAGCAGTTTAAGGTGGGCAGGTCAGAATCAGCCCCAGCATTTT. The rearrangement uses TRBV28 and TRBJ1-5; D not certain. The V end lost 2 bases, the J end lost 4 bases, and 15 bases lay between the germline ends. The CDR3 loop spans 16 amino acids. Germline V gene lookup returns CDR1 MDHEN and CDR2 SYDVKM. The full variable domain, its missing parts supplied by reference TRBV28 and TRBJ1-5, is DVKVTQSSRYLVKRTGEKVFLECVQDMDHENMFWYRQDPGLGLRLIYFSYDVKMKEKGDIPEGYSVSREKKERFSLILESASTNQTSMYLCASSLRWAGQNQPQHFGDGTRLSIL.

The J gene is TRBJ2-7, the V gene TRBV5-8; 10 bases line up with TRBD1. V trimming: 0 bases; J trimming: 6 bases; junction bases outside the gene matches: 6. The length of the CDR3 is 15 residues. Per the germline V gene, CDR1 is SGHTS and CDR2 is YDEGEE. The DNA of the CDR3 is TGTGCCAGCAGCTTGGCCGGGACAGGGGCGTCCGAGCAGTACTTC. Its translation is CASSLAGTGASEQYF. The whole variable domain, filled in from reference TRBV5-8 and TRBJ2-7, reads EAGVTQSPTHLIKTRGQQATLRCSPISGHTSVYWYQQALGLGLQFLLWYDEGEERNRGNFPPRFSGRQFPNYSSELNVNALELEDSALYLCASSLAGTGASEQYFGPGTRLTVT.

This chain uses TRBV4-1 with TRBJ2-7, with 9 bases fitting TRBD2. Losses at the gene ends were 1 base for V and 2 bases for J; bases not matched to a gene: 3. CDR3 length equals 15 residues. Germline-derived CDR1 and CDR2 are MGHRA and YSYEKL. The CDR3 DNA reads TGCGCCAGCAGCCAAGCTAGCGGGACGACCTACGAGCAGTACTTC. Translating gives CASSQASGTTYEQYF.

The chain joins TRBV28 to TRBJ2-3; 11 bases match TRBD2. Trimming took 6 bases from V and 3 from J; bases not matched to a gene: 11. This CDR3 is 17 amino acids long. Germline V gene data show CDR1 as MDHEN and CDR2 as SYDVKM. CDR3 region: CASRATSGRKWTDTQYF. CDR3 coding DNA: TGTGCCAGCAGGGCAACTAGCGGGAGAAAGTGGACAGATACGCAGTATTTT.

CDR3 DNA: TGTGCCAGCAGCCCCGCTTACAGGGGTGGGTCCTACGAGCAGTACTTC. Its protein is CASSPAYRGGSYEQYF. The V call is TRBV7-2, the J call TRBJ2-7, with 7 bases lining up with TRBD1. The CDR3 length is 16 residues. Germline CDR1 and CDR2: SGHTA and FQGNSA. Losses at the gene ends were 5 bases for V and 1 base for J; bases not matched to a gene: 11.

This rearrangement joins TRBV11-2 to TRBJ2-7; the match to TRBD2 covers 15 bases. The germline V gene encodes CDR1 SGHAT and CDR2 FQNNGV. V lost 5 bases to trimming and J lost 7 bases; unmatched junction nucleotides: 9. This CDR3 contains 16 residues. As DNA, the CDR3 is TGTGCCAGCAGCCCCGGACTAGCGGGAGGGCCCAGTGAGCAGTACTTC. It is translated as CASSPGLAGGPSEQYF. Complete variable domain (other parts from reference TRBV11-2 and TRBJ2-7): EAGVAQSPRYKIIEKRQSVAFWCNPISGHATLYWYQQILGQGPKLLIQFQNNGVVDDSQLPKDRFSAERLKGVDSTLKIQPAKLEDSAVYLCASSPGLAGGPSEQYFGPGTRLTVT.

This chain joins TRBV19 and TRBJ1-5, with 8 bases aligning to TRBD1. V shed 6 bases, J shed 1 base, and the junction held 5 bases outside the gene matches. The CDR3 consists of 15 residues. Germline V gene sequence: CDR1 LNHDA, CDR2 SQIVND (reference sequence). The CDR3 loop reads CASRTGQGSNQPQHF. In nucleotides, the CDR3 is TGTGCCAGTAGGACCGGACAGGGAAGCAATCAGCCCCAGCATTTT.

The chain uses TRBV18 and TRBJ2-5; tentatively, D is TRBD2 (5 bases). V was trimmed by 5 bases and J by 5 bases, leaving 12 bases between them. Germline CDR1 is KGHSH and CDR2 is LQKENI. This CDR3 region has 13 residues. CDR3 nucleotide sequence: TGTGCCAGCTCAAGCTACGGGGTCGAGACCCAGTACTTC. As protein: CASSSYGVETQYF.

This clone has only one observation. The CDR3 loop is CASSLQTGGTYEQYF. For the CDR3, the DNA is TGTGCCAGCAGCCTCCAGACAGGGGGTACGTACGAGCAGTACTTC. The chain couples TRBV11-3 to TRBJ2-7; TRBD1 agrees at 9 bases. Germline CDR1 reads SGHNT; CDR2 reads YENEEA. The V segment lost 5 bases and the J segment 4 bases; nucleotides outside the gene matches: 9. This CDR3 has 15 amino acids. Variable domain in full (rest from reference TRBV11-3 and TRBJ2-7): EAGVVQSPRYKIIEKKQPVAFWCNPISGHNTLYWYLQNLGQGPELLIRYENEEAVDDSQLPKDRFSAERLKGVDSTLKIQPAELGDSAVYLCASSLQTGGTYEQYFGPGTRLTVT.

The chain has TRBV6-2 or TRBV6-3 and TRBJ2-1, with 8 bases matching TRBD2. There are 15 residues in the CDR3. The germline V gene has CDR1 MNHEY and CDR2 SVGEGT. The V segment lost 3 bases and the J segment 8 bases; nucleotides outside the gene matches: 9. The CDR3: CASSYTGLVGHEQFF. The CDR3 nucleotides are TGTGCCAGCAGTTATACGGGACTAGTTGGTCATGAGCAGTTCTTC.

The chain is built from TRBV5-1 and TRBJ2-3; 7 bases agree with TRBD1. V dropped 4 bases and J dropped 6; count of bases not matched to a gene: 8. There are 14 residues in the CDR3. Germline CDR1 is SGHRS and CDR2 is YFSETQ. The CDR3 coding sequence is TGCGCCAGCAGCGTGACAGGGACCTCCGATACGCAGTATTTT. The encoded protein is CASSVTGTSDTQYF.

V and J are TRBV6-2 or TRBV6-3 and TRBJ1-1, with D tentatively TRBD1 (5 bases). Germline CDR1 reads MNHEY; CDR2 reads SVGEGT. Trimming removed 0 bases at V and 0 bases at J, with 14 bases between. This CDR3 is built from 17 residues. In DNA form, the CDR3 reads TGTGCCAGCAGTTACTCCCGGGAGGACAAGCTGAACACTGAAGCTTTCTTT. Amino acid sequence: CASSYSREDKLNTEAFF.

This chain joins TRBV9 and TRBJ2-2; D unclear. The CDR3 runs 18 residues. The V gene's germline CDR1 is SGDLS and CDR2 YYNGEE. The V gene lost 2 bases and the J gene lost 3 bases, with 20 bases spanning the gap. Here the CDR3 DNA reads TGTGCCAGCAGCGTTTATTCTTCGGGTGATTTGGACACCGGGGAGCTGTTTTTT. It is translated as CASSVYSSGDLDTGELFF. The full variable domain, completed using reference TRBV9 and TRBJ2-2, is DSGVTQTPKHLITATGQRVTLRCSPRSGDLSVYWYQQSLDQGLQFLIQYYNGEERAKGNILERFSAQQFPDLHSELNLSSLELGDSALYFCASSVYSSGDLDTGELFFGEGSRLTVL.

CDR3: CASSLLGSSYEQYF. CDR3 in DNA: TGTGCCAGCAGCTTACTAGGAAGCTCCTACGAGCAGTACTTC. The chain is built from TRBV13 and TRBJ2-7; D unresolved. CDR1 and CDR2 (germline): PRHDT, FYEKMQ (reference sequence). CDR3 size: 14 residues. The germline V and J ends were trimmed by 2 bases and 0 bases, with 8 bases remaining between them.

This rearrangement joins TRBV19 to TRBJ1-1; no firm D call. The germline CDR1 and CDR2 sequences are LNHDA and SQIVND (reference sequence). Trimming took off 5 bases at V and 1 base at J, with 5 bases between the two ends. The CDR3 covers 12 residues. The CDR3 DNA reads as TGTGCCAGTAGTTTACAGAACACTGAAGCTTTCTTT. Protein: CASSLQNTEAFF.

The V and J genes are TRBV28 and TRBJ1-6; possibly TRBD1 for D (6 bases). The germline gives CDR1 MDHEN, CDR2 SYDVKM. V lost 7 bases to trimming and J lost 0 bases, with 13 bases between them. The CDR3 covers 16 residues. This chain's CDR3 is CASTPGQSSYNSPLHF. CDR3 coding DNA: TGTGCCAGCACCCCCGGACAGAGCTCCTATAATTCACCCCTCCACTTT.